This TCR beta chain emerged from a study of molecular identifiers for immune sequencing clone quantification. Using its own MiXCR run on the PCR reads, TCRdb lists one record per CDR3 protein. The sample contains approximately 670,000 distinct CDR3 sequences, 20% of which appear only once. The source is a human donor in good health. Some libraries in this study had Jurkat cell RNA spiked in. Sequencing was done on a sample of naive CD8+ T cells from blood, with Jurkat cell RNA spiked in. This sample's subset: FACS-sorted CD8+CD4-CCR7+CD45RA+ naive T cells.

CDR3 DNA: TGCGCCAGCAGTCAATGTCCAGGAGACTCACCCCTCCACTTT. Encoded protein: CASSQCPGDSPLHF. V usage is TRBV23-1 and J usage is TRBJ1-6; D is unresolved. TRBV23-1 is an ORF; its function is uncertain. The CDR3 runs 14 residues. Trimming stripped 1 base from V and 10 bases from J, with 11 bases between.